The TCR beta chain under discussion was sequenced for a study of cytomegalovirus exposure and HLA in healthy donors. The PCR ran on 60 Vbeta and 13 Jbeta primers. Profiling relied on immunoSEQ multiplex PCR, and the TCRdb table lists in-frame clones only, not all of them. This sample yields 65,000 to 90,000 clones, of which 75% are seen a single time; roughly 12% belongs to the top ten. The germline V and J ends were trimmed by 3 bases and 4 bases, with 15 bases remaining between them. The CDR3 is 15 residues long. Looked up from germline, CDR1 is MGHRA and CDR2 is YSYEKL. Likely unrecorded immune exposures existed in these nominally healthy donors.

The gene calls are TRBV4-1 and TRBJ1-2; D not certain. Sequencing was performed on PBMCs. The receptor was isolated from a man between 65 and 85 years old in good health and CMV-seronegative. The CDR3 coding sequence is TGCGCCAGCAGCCAGGATTCTACAGTGATCTATGGCTACACCTTC. Amino acids: CASSQDSTVIYGYTF.